These 14 T cell receptor beta chains were all obtained from the same sample, sequenced in a study of blood T cells in healthy people across ages (dated by TCRdb to 2014 to 2015). Library generation was performed with 5' RACE. These reads were obtained on an Illumina HiSeq 2500. A second PCR of roughly 7 to 12 cycles was run with a J-beta primer mix and a sample-barcoded 5' primer. TCRdb reanalyzed the raw reads on its own, using fastp at Q25 for trimming and MiXCR for clone calling, and kept in-frame beta chains. Every distinct CDR3 protein forms one entry, paired with its most common genes and DNA. A total of hundreds of thousands of distinct CDR3 sequences appear in this sample, 25% to 30% of them only once. The top ten hold around 2.9% of the sample. The same sample was also studied in work on T cells of mothers and their children.

The sequenced sample consisted of blood. The receptors were gathered from a boy younger than 18 in good health.

This clonotype has a handful of counts. The J gene is TRBJ1-1, the V gene TRBV5-5; D is possibly TRBD1 (6 bases). This CDR3 is built from 16 residues. V was cut by 3 bases and J by 1 base, with 16 bases left in between. Germline V gene lookup returns CDR1 SGHKS and CDR2 YYEKEE (reference sequence). CDR3 residues: CASSWGRGGENTEAFF. The CDR3 nucleotides are TGTGCCAGCAGCTGGGGACGAGGGGGGGAGAACACTGAAGCTTTCTTT.

Turning to this clonotype: Compared with germline, one end of the junction differs, possibly owing to a read error. V is TRBV15 and J is TRBJ2-7; 10 bases line up with TRBD1. The CDR3 extends over 18 amino acids. CDR1 is LNHNV and CDR2 is YYDKDF in the germline V gene (reference sequence). The DNA for the CDR3 is TGTGCCACCAGCTCACCACAGGGGGGGACAGGGGAATTCCACGAGAAGTACTTC. The encoded protein is CATSSPQGGTGEFHEKYF.

This clonotype was found a few times. The chain combines TRBV7-3 with TRBJ2-1, with D possibly being TRBD2 (6 bases). CDR1 SGHTA and CDR2 FQGTGA come from the germline V gene. CDR3 length equals 14 residues. Trimming cost V 2 bases and J 9 bases, with 14 bases left between them. CDR3 residues: CASSLLPGGSEQFF. CDR3 DNA: TGTGCCAGCAGCTTATTACCTGGGGGGTCTGAGCAGTTCTTC.

The chain joins TRBV6-1 to TRBJ1-4; 7 bases match TRBD1. The CDR3 runs 17 residues. The germline V gene has CDR1 MNHNS and CDR2 SASEGT. V dropped 5 bases and J dropped 4; count of bases not matched to a gene: 13. The CDR3 spells CASSTLGQERSNEKLFF. As DNA, the CDR3 is TGTGCCAGCAGTACCCTAGGACAGGAACGGAGTAATGAAAAACTGTTTTTT.

J is TRBJ2-5 and V is TRBV7-3; 7 nucleotides align to TRBD1. TRBJ2-1 explains the end of the DNA better; the J call may be wrong. This CDR3 spans 15 amino acids. Germline CDR1 and CDR2: SGHTA and FQGTGA. DNA of the CDR3: TGTGCCAGCAGCTTGACAGGGTCCTTCTACAATGAGCAGTTCTTC. Residues: CASSLTGSFYNEQFF.

This clonotype was found many times. The junction differs from germline at one of its ends, possibly a read error. J is TRBJ2-7 and V is TRBV7-9, with TRBD1 identical over 11 bases. Germline lookup yields CDR1 SEHNR and CDR2 FQNEAQ (reference sequence). CDR3 size: 15 residues. The CDR3 DNA reads TGCGCCAGCAGTCTGCCGGGACAGGGGGCCTACGAGCAGTACTTC. Amino acids: CASSLPGQGAYEQYF.

This clonotype was detected only once. One end of the junction varies from germline; a read error may be responsible. The CDR3: CASRVRADTQYF. CDR3 nucleotide sequence: TGTGCCAGCAGAGTGAGAGCAGATACCCAGTATTTT. The rearrangement uses TRBV12-3 or TRBV12-4 and TRBJ2-3; D unresolved. The CDR3 sequence is 12 residues long.

V is TRBV5-1 and J is TRBJ2-5; 7 bases match TRBD1. J lost 1 base, V lost 4 bases, and 7 bases had no gene match. CDR1 and CDR2 from the germline V gene are SGHRS and YFSETQ. The CDR3 sequence is 15 residues long. Here the CDR3 DNA reads TGCGCCAGCAGCGCCTACAGGGGATTCCAAGAGACCCAGTACTTC. It codes for CASSAYRGFQETQYF.

The genes are TRBV9 and TRBJ1-2, with a weak D call TRBD1 (6 bases). Germline CDR1 and CDR2: SGDLS and YYNGEE. V lost 6 bases and J 5 bases, leaving 14 bases between the germline ends. The CDR3 totals 13 residues. CDR3 residues: CASTLGGDYGYTF. CDR3 DNA sequence: TGTGCCAGCACGCTAGGGGGAGATTATGGCTACACCTTC.

V is TRBV12-3 or TRBV12-4 and J is TRBJ1-5; no definite D call. V lost 3 bases and J 8 bases, leaving 14 bases between the germline ends. The CDR3 is 14 residues long. The CDR3 coding sequence is TGTGCCAGCAGTTTTTGGGAAGTAGGGAAGCCCCAGCATTTT. Translation: CASSFWEVGKPQHF.

This clonotype was counted a few times. The rearrangement uses TRBV27 and TRBJ2-1; 8 nucleotides align to TRBD2. Germline assignment: CDR1 MNHEY and CDR2 SMNVEV (reference sequence). CDR3 length: 14 residues. Unmatched junction bases numbered 10, after V lost 6 bases and J lost 9 bases. The CDR3 DNA is TGTGCCAGCAGGATAGCGGGGCGTACTGGTGAGCAGTTCTTC. This gives the protein CASRIAGRTGEQFF.

This clonotype was seen only a few times. The CDR3 loop reads CASSNRRQGYGYTF. CDR3 bases: TGTGCCAGCAGTAACCGCAGACAGGGTTATGGCTACACCTTC. The chain joins TRBV6-5 to TRBJ1-2, with 7 nucleotides matching TRBD1. J gave up 5 bases and V 5 bases, and 8 bases lay outside the gene matches. CDR3 length: 14 amino acids. Germline V gene data show CDR1 as MNHEY and CDR2 as SVGAGI.

The chain carries TRBV12-5 and TRBJ2-3; D unresolved. CDR1 is LGHNT and CDR2 is FRNRAP in the germline V gene. V lost 6 bases to trimming and J lost 2 bases, with 9 bases between them. The CDR3 runs to 13 residues. The CDR3 DNA reads TGTGCTAGTGGGCTCTCTGTCACAGATACGCAGTATTTT. It codes for CASGLSVTDTQYF.

This chain joins TRBV12-3 or TRBV12-4 and TRBJ1-1, with TRBD1 matching 8 bases. The CDR3 has 14 residues. The junction had 3 bases not matched to a gene; V was cut back by 6 bases and J by 0 bases. CDR3 DNA sequence: TGTGCCAGCAGCAGGGGGCTTCTGAACACTGAAGCTTTCTTT. Its translation is CASSRGLLNTEAFF.